Following are 23 T cell receptor beta chains from one sample sequenced in a study of blood T cell repertoires in COVID-19. Data came from immunoSEQ multiplex PCR; TCRdb stores just in-frame clones and leaves some out. This sample has hundreds of thousands of clones, with around 89% found just once. What was sequenced was PBMCs or T cells enriched from blood (not recorded which). These receptors were collected from a man aged 35 to 55 who had recovered from COVID-19.

This clone was seen a single time. The genes are TRBV3-1 (or the pseudogene TRBV3-2) and TRBJ1-2, with 10 nucleotides matching TRBD1. Germline CDR1 LGHDT, CDR2 YNNKEL (reference sequence). This CDR3 comprises 15 residues. Trimming took 2 bases from V and 3 from J; bases not matched to a gene: 3. The CDR3 nucleotides read TGTGCCAGCAGCCAAATTGGGACAGGGGACTATGGCTACACCTTC. It is translated as CASSQIGTGDYGYTF.

CDR3 sequence reads: CASSVRAGGEYEQYF. CDR3 nucleotide sequence: TGTGCCAGCAGCGTACGAGCGGGCGGCGAATACGAGCAGTACTTC. The V call is TRBV9, the J call TRBJ2-7, with D perhaps matching TRBD2 (6 bases). The ends were cut back, 1 base at V and 4 bases at J, with 15 bases in the middle. Germline V CDR1 and CDR2: SGDLS, YYNGEE. CDR3 length: 15 residues. The full variable domain, completed using reference TRBV9 and TRBJ2-7, is DSGVTQTPKHLITATGQRVTLRCSPRSGDLSVYWYQQSLDQGLQFLIQYYNGEERAKGNILERFSAQQFPDLHSELNLSSLELGDSALYFCASSVRAGGEYEQYFGPGTRLTVT.

This chain links TRBV29-1 with TRBJ2-7, with 7 positions matching TRBD2. The CDR3 covers 13 residues. With V trimmed by 4 bases and J by 0 bases, 3 bases remained unmatched. The germline gives CDR1 SQVTM, CDR2 ANQGSEA. The CDR3 loop reads CSVGRGSSYEQYF. Written as DNA, the CDR3 is TGCAGCGTTGGACGCGGGAGCTCCTACGAGCAGTACTTC.

The chain recombines TRBV3-1 (or the pseudogene TRBV3-2) with TRBJ1-6, with 8 bases identical to TRBD1. Germline trimming cut 2 bases from V and 9 bases from J; bases unmatched to any gene: 12. There are 17 residues in the CDR3. Germline CDR1 and CDR2: LGHDT and YNNKEL (reference sequence). The CDR3 DNA reads as TGTGCCAGCAGCCAATTGGACAGGGCCGACTATTTTTCACCCCTCCACTTT. It yields the protein CASSQLDRADYFSPLHF.

This clone was picked up one time. The J gene is TRBJ1-2, the V gene TRBV25-1; 8 positions match TRBD1. Germline V gene data show CDR1 as MGHDK and CDR2 as SYGVNS. V was pared by 5 bases and J by 8 bases, with 13 bases of the junction left unmatched. CDR3 size: 15 residues. The CDR3 sequence is CASSSQRTGKEGYTF. For the CDR3, the DNA is TGTGCCAGCAGTAGCCAACGGACAGGGAAGGAGGGCTACACCTTC.

The chain couples TRBV19 to TRBJ1-1; TRBD1 might be the D (5 bases). V lost 6 bases, J lost 1 base, and 12 bases lay in between. The length of the CDR3 is 14 residues. Germline V gives CDR1 LNHDA, CDR2 SQIVND (reference sequence). DNA of the CDR3: TGTGCCAGTAGCTCGGGGGGATCGAACACTGAAGCTTTCTTT. It yields the protein CASSSGGSNTEAFF. Full variable domain (outside the CDR3, taken from reference TRBV19 and TRBJ1-1): DGGITQSPKYLFRKEGQNVTLSCEQNLNHDAMYWYRQDPGQGLRLIYYSQIVNDFQKGDIAEGYSVSREKKESFPLTVTSAQKNPTAFYLCASSSGGSNTEAFFGQGTRLTVV.

The chain combines TRBV19 with TRBJ2-7; 7 bases are a match to TRBD1. This CDR3 comprises 16 residues. CDR1 and CDR2 from the germline V gene are LNHDA and SQIVND (reference sequence). J lost 0 bases, V lost 6 bases, and 11 bases had no gene match. DNA for the CDR3: TGTGCCAGTAGCGGTACCGGGACAGAAGGCTCCTACGAGCAGTACTTC. Amino acids: CASSGTGTEGSYEQYF.

This clone has just a few counts. V and J are TRBV11-1 and TRBJ2-1, with 8 bases lining up with TRBD2. The V and J ends lost 1 base and 4 bases, in that order; junction bases with no gene match: 6. Germline V gene data show CDR1 as SGHAT and CDR2 as FQDESV (reference sequence). The CDR3 sequence is 16 residues long. The CDR3 region is CASSLVSSGLYNEQFF. CDR3 nucleotides: TGTGCCAGCAGCTTAGTCTCTAGCGGGCTTTACAATGAGCAGTTCTTC.

This rearrangement joins TRBV11-2 to TRBJ2-7; 10 bases align to TRBD2. The CDR3 covers 15 residues. V lost 5 bases, J lost 2 bases, and 6 bases stayed unmatched. Germline loops: CDR1 SGHAT, CDR2 FQNNGV. The CDR3 loop reads CASSVGTSVTYEQYF. In nucleotides, the CDR3 is TGTGCCAGCAGCGTTGGGACTAGCGTAACCTACGAGCAGTACTTC.

The rearrangement joins TRBV11-3 to TRBJ2-5, with 10 positions matching TRBD2. The germline V gene encodes CDR1 SGHNT and CDR2 YENEEA. This CDR3 contains 16 residues. Losses at the gene ends were 4 bases for V and 4 bases for J; bases not matched to a gene: 9. The CDR3 loop reads CASSSRAGGPAETQYF. CDR3 sequence (DNA): TGTGCCAGCAGCTCGCGAGCGGGAGGGCCCGCAGAGACCCAGTACTTC.

This rearrangement joins TRBV19 to TRBJ1-5; D perhaps matches TRBD1 (6 bases). Germline V gene data show CDR1 as LNHDA and CDR2 as SQIVND (reference sequence). The CDR3 contains 17 residues. V was shortened by 5 bases and J by 7 bases, with 24 bases between the two germline ends. The CDR3 region is CASSPGARAGAKQPQHF. The CDR3 DNA follows: TGTGCCAGTAGTCCCGGGGCTAGGGCAGGGGCGAAGCAGCCCCAGCATTTT. The variable domain in full, completed from reference TRBV19 and TRBJ1-5, reads DGGITQSPKYLFRKEGQNVTLSCEQNLNHDAMYWYRQDPGQGLRLIYYSQIVNDFQKGDIAEGYSVSREKKESFPLTVTSAQKNPTAFYLCASSPGARAGAKQPQHFGDGTRLSIL.

The gene calls are TRBV28 and TRBJ1-1; TRBD1 agrees at 12 bases. The CDR3 has 16 residues. Germline trimming cut 2 bases from V and 7 bases from J; bases unmatched to any gene: 8. CDR1 and CDR2 from the germline V gene are MDHEN and SYDVKM. Here the CDR3 reads CASSLPPGQGAIEAFF. The CDR3 nucleotides read TGTGCCAGCAGTTTACCACCGGGACAGGGGGCAATTGAAGCTTTCTTT.

This clone was detected once. CDR3 amino acids: CASSLAWGVENTEAFF. The CDR3 DNA sequence: TGTGCCAGCAGCTTAGCTTGGGGGGTGGAGAACACTGAAGCTTTCTTT. The chain carries TRBV7-8 and TRBJ1-1; perhaps TRBD1 as D (5 bases). The V end lost 0 bases, the J end lost 1 base, and 12 bases lay between the germline ends. The CDR3 runs 16 residues. Germline lookup yields CDR1 SGHVS and CDR2 FQNEAQ.

The chain joins TRBV5-1 to TRBJ1-2, with D perhaps TRBD1 (5 bases). Germline V CDR1 and CDR2: SGHRS, YFSETQ. The CDR3 sequence is 14 residues long. Trimming took off 0 bases at V and 5 bases at J, with 11 bases between the two ends. CDR3 region: CASSLALGTYGYTF. CDR3 coding DNA: TGCGCCAGCAGCTTGGCGCTGGGGACTTATGGCTACACCTTC.

V gene TRBV15 combines with J gene TRBJ2-2, with D possibly being TRBD1 (6 bases). Trimming pared 2 bases from V and 4 bases from J, leaving 8 bases between. Germline CDR1 and CDR2: LNHNV and YYDKDF (reference sequence). CDR3 length: 14 residues. The CDR3 sequence: CATSRTGSTGELFF. CDR3 DNA: TGTGCCACCAGCAGAACAGGGTCCACCGGGGAGCTGTTTTTT.

This chain joins TRBV19 and TRBJ2-7; the match to TRBD2 covers 11 bases. The CDR3 is made up of 15 amino acids. The V segment lost 3 bases and the J segment 4 bases; nucleotides outside the gene matches: 5. Germline-derived CDR1 and CDR2 are LNHDA and SQIVND (reference sequence). CDR3 bases: TGTGCCAGTAGTATGACTAGCGGGAATAGATACGAGCAGTACTTC. Translating it yields CASSMTSGNRYEQYF.

The chain couples TRBV21-1 to TRBJ2-7; the DNA was not used to check the table's D call, TRBD2. TRBV21-1 is deemed a pseudogene. The CDR3 has 13 residues. The CDR3 loop is CASSNGENYEQYF. The DNA for the CDR3 is TGTGCCAGCAGCAACGGGGAAAACTACGAGCAGTACTTC.

The J gene is TRBJ2-7, the V gene TRBV7-9; D might be TRBD2 (5 bases). The CDR3 consists of 14 residues. The V and J ends lost 5 bases and 3 bases respectively, with 14 bases between them. Germline V gene data show CDR1 as SEHNR and CDR2 as FQNEAQ (reference sequence). The CDR3 loop reads CASSGLDFYYEQYF. The CDR3 DNA follows: TGTGCCAGCAGCGGGCTGGACTTTTACTACGAGCAGTACTTC. Drawing the rest from reference TRBV7-9 and TRBJ2-7, the complete variable domain is DTGVSQNPRHKITKRGQNVTFRCDPISEHNRLYWYRQTLGQGPEFLTYFQNEAQLEKSRLLSDRFSAERPKGSFSTLEIQRTEQGDSAMYLCASSGLDFYYEQYFGPGTRLTVT.

The chain is built from TRBV19 and TRBJ2-1; tentatively, D is TRBD2 (6 bases). The CDR3 is 14 residues long. V lost 7 bases, J lost 11 bases, and 21 bases lay in between. Germline V gene sequence: CDR1 LNHDA, CDR2 SQIVND (reference sequence). This CDR3 reads CASTTLTSSSKQFF. CDR3 DNA: TGTGCCAGTACCACGCTGACTAGTTCCTCTAAGCAGTTCTTC. Combining the CDR3 with reference TRBV19 and TRBJ2-1 gives the whole variable domain DGGITQSPKYLFRKEGQNVTLSCEQNLNHDAMYWYRQDPGQGLRLIYYSQIVNDFQKGDIAEGYSVSREKKESFPLTVTSAQKNPTAFYLCASTTLTSSSKQFFGPGTRLTVL.

This chain joins TRBV7-8 and TRBJ1-5; 9 bases are shared with TRBD1. The CDR3 has 16 amino acids. The J segment lost 6 bases and the V segment lost 2 bases, leaving 8 bases of the junction unmatched. Germline lookup yields CDR1 SGHVS and CDR2 FQNEAQ. The CDR3 coding sequence is TGTGCCAGCAGCTTATCGGGACAGGGTTTCTCTCAGCCCCAGCATTTT. This sequence encodes CASSLSGQGFSQPQHF.

The CDR3 coding sequence is TGTGCCACCAGCAGAGTTTTCCTACGTGGTTCACCCCTCCACTTT. This sequence encodes CATSRVFLRGSPLHF. The rearrangement joins TRBV15 to TRBJ1-6; D ambiguous. V lost 1 base and J lost 9, with 13 bases in between. This CDR3 spans 15 amino acids. CDR1 LNHNV and CDR2 YYDKDF come from the germline V gene (reference sequence).

The gene calls are TRBV28 and TRBJ2-7, with TRBD1 as a possible D gene (5 bases). This CDR3 has 14 residues. V shed 2 bases and J shed 3 bases, with 11 bases lying between them. Germline assignment: CDR1 MDHEN and CDR2 SYDVKM. In DNA form, the CDR3 reads TGTGCCAGCAGTTTAACGACAGAATACTACGAGCAGTACTTC. Amino acid sequence: CASSLTTEYYEQYF.

In this sample, this clone turned up once. The rearrangement joins TRBV18 to TRBJ2-7; D gene unclear. The germline V gene encodes CDR1 KGHSH and CDR2 LQKENI. The CDR3 sequence is 12 residues long. The V gene lost 3 bases and the J gene lost 6 bases, with 9 bases spanning the gap. The CDR3: CASSPPGAEQYF. CDR3 in DNA: TGTGCCAGCTCACCCCCGGGTGCCGAGCAGTACTTC.